Below, 25 T cell receptor beta chains from the same sample are listed, as sequenced in a study of blood T cells in healthy people across ages. Sample-barcoded 5' priming and a J-beta primer mix drove a second PCR of roughly 6 to 12 cycles. TCRdb re-called the 5' RACE reads through MiXCR, storing one row per CDR3 protein. Among hundreds of thousands of distinct CDR3 sequences listed, approximately 60% were seen once. Source material: blood. The receptors originated from a man in his forties or fifties in good health.

The chain joins TRBV24-1 to TRBJ2-5; no clear D gene. Looked up from germline, CDR1 is KGHDR and CDR2 is SFDVKD. The CDR3 has 14 residues. The V gene lost 6 bases and the J gene lost 11 bases, with 21 bases spanning the gap. The DNA of the CDR3 is TGTGCCACCAGTCACCCCAGCTCCTACAATGAGCAGTACTTC. Translating gives CATSHPSSYNEQYF.

V usage is TRBV29-1 and J usage is TRBJ2-5; 7 bases are a match to TRBD2. The germline CDR1 and CDR2 sequences are SQVTM and ANQGSEA. The V gene end was trimmed by 7 bases and the J gene end by 2 bases; junction bases not matched to a gene: 10. The CDR3 runs 14 residues. CDR3 residues: CSGSVGTTQETQYF. CDR3 coding DNA: TGCAGCGGAAGCGTCGGGACTACACAAGAGACCCAGTACTTC.

This clonotype showed up just a few times. The rearrangement joins TRBV6-5 to TRBJ2-6, with TRBD2 as a possible D gene (5 bases). The CDR3 extends over 17 amino acids. CDR1 and CDR2 (germline): MNHEY, SVGAGI. V was cut by 2 bases and J by 0 bases, with 11 bases left in between. Written as DNA, the CDR3 is TGTGCCAGCAGTTACCTGACGGGAAACTCTGGGGCCAACGTCCTGACTTTC. Amino acid sequence: CASSYLTGNSGANVLTF.

The rearrangement uses TRBV15 and TRBJ1-2; D might be TRBD1 (5 bases). The CDR3 is 16 residues long. From germline, CDR1 is LNHNV and CDR2 YYDKDF (reference sequence). V lost 0 bases, J lost 5 bases, and 16 bases lay in between. The CDR3: CATSRDMQGRPYGYTF. The DNA of the CDR3 is TGTGCCACCAGCAGAGATATGCAGGGCCGTCCATATGGCTACACCTTC.

This clonotype was counted many times. The rearrangement links TRBV7-2 to TRBJ2-3; the D gene is possibly TRBD2 (5 bases). CDR3 size: 12 residues. Germline CDR1 and CDR2: SGHTA and FQGNSA. Trimming took 8 bases from V and 2 from J, leaving 8 bases between them. The CDR3 sequence is CASGEITDTQYF. For the CDR3, the DNA is TGTGCCAGCGGGGAGATCACAGATACGCAGTATTTT.

This clonotype was recorded a few times. The chain uses TRBV7-4 and TRBJ2-3; no clear D gene. This CDR3 comprises 17 residues. CDR1 and CDR2 (germline): SGHVT, SQSDAQ. V was shortened by 3 bases and J by 2 bases, with 18 bases between the two germline ends. The CDR3 DNA sequence: TGTGCCAGCAGCTTTACGTCCCGGCCAGTTGTCACAGATACGCAGTATTTT. Translated, it gives CASSFTSRPVVTDTQYF.

This clonotype was found many times. The CDR3 spells CASSYRGSVETQYF. CDR3 DNA: TGTGCCAGCAGCTACCGAGGTAGCGTAGAGACCCAGTACTTC. J is TRBJ2-5 and V is TRBV5-6; D perhaps matches TRBD2 (5 bases). CDR1 is SGHDT, CDR2 YYEEEE, per germline. The ends were cut back, 3 bases at V and 4 bases at J, with 13 bases in the middle. CDR3 size: 14 residues.

Comments on this clonotype: A read error may produce the germline difference seen at one junction end. The chain uses TRBV9 and TRBJ1-6; tentatively, D is TRBD1 (6 bases). Germline V gene sequence: CDR1 SGDLS, CDR2 YYNGEE. This CDR3 has 13 amino acids. The CDR3 sequence is CACSARTASPLHF. DNA for the CDR3: TGTGCCTGCAGCGCCCGGACAGCATCTCCCCTCCACTTT.

The rearrangement joins TRBV20-1 to TRBJ2-1; 8 nucleotides agree with TRBD1. The CDR3 consists of 12 residues. The V segment lost 7 bases and the J segment 8 bases; nucleotides outside the gene matches: 7. Germline loops: CDR1 DFQATT, CDR2 SNEGSKA (reference sequence). Written as DNA, the CDR3 is TGCAGTGGGACAGGGTCGTTGGATGAGCAGTTCTTC. The encoded protein is CSGTGSLDEQFF.

The CDR3 loop is CASSSSTAYEQYF. The CDR3 coding sequence is TGTGCCAGCAGTTCGTCGACAGCCTACGAGCAGTACTTC. The chain is built from TRBV6-5 and TRBJ2-7; D may be TRBD1 (5 bases). The germline gives CDR1 MNHEY, CDR2 SVGAGI. This CDR3 has 13 residues. Deletions cut 4 bases from V and 2 bases from J, with 9 bases between.

The genes are TRBV21-1 and TRBJ2-5; the table assigns TRBD1, which was not confirmed against the DNA. TRBV21-1 is marked as a pseudogene. The length of the CDR3 is 17 residues. The CDR3 reads CASSKALSPSSRETQYF. The CDR3 nucleotides are TGTGCCAGCAGCAAAGCGCTCTCCCCCAGTAGTCGCGAGACCCAGTACTTC.

This chain uses TRBV6-2 or TRBV6-3 with TRBJ1-5, with TRBD1 identical over 10 bases. From germline, CDR1 is MNHEY and CDR2 SVGEGT. CDR3 length equals 15 residues. With V trimmed by 2 bases and J by 6 bases, 4 bases remained unmatched. The CDR3 DNA reads as TGTGCCAGCAGTTACGGGACAGGGGTTTTTCAGCCCCAGCATTTT. It codes for CASSYGTGVFQPQHF.

This rearrangement joins TRBV6-5 to TRBJ2-3, with a weak D call TRBD1 (5 bases). In germline, CDR1 is MNHEY, CDR2 SVGAGI. V was trimmed by 5 bases and J by 6 bases, leaving 15 bases between them. The CDR3 length is 14 residues. The CDR3 DNA reads as TGTGCCAGCAGTGATCGACAGCAGACGGATACGCAGTATTTT. This encodes CASSDRQQTDTQYF.

This clonotype was picked up a small number of times. The chain employs TRBV6-1 and TRBJ2-2, with D possibly being TRBD1 (5 bases). This CDR3 is built from 15 residues. V was cut by 1 base and J by 1 base, with 7 bases left in between. Germline V gene data show CDR1 as MNHNS and CDR2 as SASEGT. CDR3 sequence: CASSEGGRNTGELFF. Written as DNA, the CDR3 is TGTGCCAGCAGTGAAGGGGGCAGGAACACCGGGGAGCTGTTTTTT.

This clonotype was seen a few times. This chain links TRBV7-2 with TRBJ2-1; 8 positions agree with TRBD2. With 6 bases clipped from V and 8 bases from J, the junction kept 9 bases outside the gene matches. The V gene's germline CDR1 is SGHTA and CDR2 FQGNSA. CDR3 length: 14 amino acids. This CDR3 is CASSTSGPNHEQFF. CDR3 nucleotides: TGTGCCAGCAGTACTAGCGGACCTAACCATGAGCAGTTCTTC.

This clonotype has more than one count but fewer than ten. The V gene is TRBV12-3 or TRBV12-4, the J gene TRBJ2-5, with D unresolved. V dropped 5 bases and J dropped 5 bases, with 21 bases sitting between them. The CDR3 totals 16 residues. The CDR3 sequence is CASSTTTKTTPETQYF. CDR3 nucleotides: TGTGCCAGCAGTACAACAACAAAGACAACCCCGGAGACCCAGTACTTC.

J is TRBJ2-7 and V is TRBV27, with D perhaps matching TRBD1 or TRBD2 (5 bases each). This CDR3 contains 14 residues. CDR1 is MNHEY, CDR2 SMNVEV, per germline (reference sequence). Trimming cost V 5 bases and J 3 bases, with 14 bases left between them. CDR3 bases: TGTGCCAGCAGTCACTGGGGACCACACTACGAGCAGTACTTC. This gives the protein CASSHWGPHYEQYF.

V usage is TRBV12-3 or TRBV12-4 and J usage is TRBJ2-1; D remains ambiguous. This CDR3 is 13 amino acids long. Trimming removed 6 bases from V and 6 bases from J, with 12 bases in between. The CDR3 coding sequence is TGTGCCAGCAGCGCGGAGATCCTCAATGAGCAGTTCTTC. Its translation: CASSAEILNEQFF.

V usage is TRBV12-3 or TRBV12-4 and J usage is TRBJ2-5; D ambiguous. The CDR3 length is 15 residues. Trimming left V 0 bases short and J 4 bases short, with 12 bases between. This chain's CDR3 is CASSLALGTRETQYF. In DNA form, the CDR3 reads TGTGCCAGCAGTTTAGCGCTAGGAACACGAGAGACCCAGTACTTC.

This sequence joins TRBV4-3 and TRBJ2-1, with TRBD2 matching 11 bases. J was trimmed by 4 bases and V by 1 base; bases with no gene match: 9. The V gene's germline CDR1 is LGHNA and CDR2 YSLEER. The CDR3 totals 18 residues. The CDR3 DNA is TGCGCCAGCAGCCAAGGGACTAGCGGGTTGGGTAGATACAATGAGCAGTTCTTC. Translated, it gives CASSQGTSGLGRYNEQFF.

The genes are TRBV20-1 and TRBJ2-7; the D gene is possibly TRBD1 (5 bases). The CDR3 has 12 residues. Germline V gives CDR1 DFQATT, CDR2 SNEGSKA (reference sequence). V was trimmed by 5 bases and J by 8 bases, leaving 16 bases between them. CDR3 protein: CSAQPTNRQQYF. DNA of the CDR3: TGCAGTGCTCAGCCAACAAACAGGCAGCAGTACTTC.

This rearrangement joins TRBV9 to TRBJ2-2; D remains unclear. The CDR3 extends over 13 amino acids. CDR1 and CDR2 from the germline V gene are SGDLS and YYNGEE. Trimming removed 3 bases from V and 0 bases from J, with 3 bases in between. CDR3 nucleotides: TGTGCCAGCAGCGGATCGAACACCGGGGAGCTGTTTTTT. Translating gives CASSGSNTGELFF.

This clonotype was detected only once. V gene TRBV6-1 combines with J gene TRBJ2-4; the D gene is possibly TRBD2 (6 bases). The tail of the sequence fits TRBJ2-5 better, so the J call may be wrong. There are 13 residues in the CDR3. Germline lookup yields CDR1 MNHNS and CDR2 SASEGT. CDR3 protein: CAIREAGLETQYF. DNA of the CDR3: TGTGCCATAAGGGAGGCAGGCCTGGAGACCCAGTACTTC.

On this clonotype: An end of the junction differs from the germline gene, which may be a read error. V and J are TRBV7-9 and TRBJ1-2; D not certain. CDR1 and CDR2 from the germline V gene are SEHNR and FQNEAQ (reference sequence). This CDR3 has 11 residues. CDR3 region: CASSLAYGYTF. Here the CDR3 DNA reads TGTGCCAGCAGTTTAGCCTATGGCTACACCTTC.

This clonotype has more than one count but fewer than ten. The rearrangement joins TRBV7-2 to TRBJ2-1; D not certain. V gave up 6 bases and J gave up 0 bases, with 12 bases separating them. Per the germline V gene, CDR1 is SGHTA and CDR2 is FQGNSA. CDR3 length equals 15 residues. CDR3 in DNA: TGTGCCAGCAGTTCGCGTAATTTCTCCTACAATGAGCAGTTCTTC. This sequence encodes CASSSRNFSYNEQFF. Variable domain in full (rest from reference TRBV7-2 and TRBJ2-1): GAGVSQSPSNKVTEKGKDVELRCDPISGHTALYWYRQSLGQGLEFLIYFQGNSAPDKSGLPSDRFSAERTGGSVSTLTIQRTQQEDSAVYLCASSSRNFSYNEQFFGPGTRLTVL.